Listed here are 8 T cell receptor beta chains from one sample, sequenced in a study of chemoradiotherapy in HPV16-positive cancers. Repertoires were generated with immunoSEQ multiplex PCR, while TCRdb's copy carries only in-frame clones and drops some. The table lists about 760 clones, over 75% of them singletons, with over 10% in the top ten. The sequences come from tumor tissue, collected from a patient who underwent chemoradiotherapy. The receptors originated from a human donor with HPV-associated anogenital cancer.

The V call is TRBV18, the J call TRBJ1-3; D remains ambiguous. CDR1 is KGHSH and CDR2 is LQKENI in the germline V gene. Trimming took off 3 bases at V and 0 bases at J, with 12 bases between the two ends. CDR3 length equals 16 residues. CDR3 nucleotide sequence: TGTGCCAGCTCACCTACCCCCCCCGGCTCTGGAAACACCATATATTTT. Protein sequence: CASSPTPPGSGNTIYF. Filled out from reference TRBV18 and TRBJ1-3, the complete variable domain reads NAGVMQNPRHLVRRRGQEARLRCSPMKGHSHVYWYRQLPEEGLKFMVYLQKENIIDESGMPKERFSAEFPKEGPSILRIQQVVRGDSAAYFCASSPTPPGSGNTIYFGEGSWLTVV.

On this clone: Other DNA sequences in the same sample also yield this CDR3. The gene calls are TRBV5-1 and TRBJ2-3; 7 bases match TRBD2. Per the germline V gene, CDR1 is SGHRS and CDR2 is YFSETQ. J was trimmed by 4 bases and V by 0 bases; bases with no gene match: 5. The CDR3 covers 15 residues. The CDR3 DNA reads TGCGCCAGCAGCTTGGGACTAGCCGCGTCAGATACGCAGTATTTT. Protein product: CASSLGLAASDTQYF.

The chain employs TRBV14 and TRBJ2-5, with D perhaps matching TRBD2 (5 bases). V was shortened by 1 base and J by 2 bases, with 11 bases between the two germline ends. Per the germline V gene, CDR1 is SGHDN and CDR2 is FVKESK. The CDR3 extends over 15 amino acids. Here the CDR3 DNA reads TGTGCCAGCAGCCAAGGGGGAGTCGGACAAGAGACCCAGTACTTC. As protein: CASSQGGVGQETQYF.

The chain couples TRBV11-3 to TRBJ1-1; D is unresolved. Per germline, CDR1 SGHNT and CDR2 YENEEA. V was pared by 2 bases and J by 4 bases, with 17 bases between. The CDR3 contains 16 residues. In DNA form, the CDR3 reads TGTGCCAGCAGCTTATTCCGGACCACTAAAATCACTGAAGCTTTCTTT. Residues: CASSLFRTTKITEAFF.

The gene calls are TRBV30 and TRBJ1-2, with a tentative D call TRBD1 (5 bases). Per the germline V gene, CDR1 is GTSNPN and CDR2 is SVGIG (reference sequence). The CDR3 contains 13 residues. The V end was cut by 0 bases, the J end by 6 bases, with 11 bases between. CDR3 DNA sequence: TGTGCCTGGAGTGTACGGGGGGAACATGGCTACACCTTC. It yields the protein CAWSVRGEHGYTF.

This clone has only a few counts. The chain links TRBV27 to TRBJ1-4; D ambiguous. The V and J ends lost 2 bases and 4 bases respectively, with 11 bases between them. The CDR3 spans 15 residues. Germline V gene lookup returns CDR1 MNHEY and CDR2 SMNVEV (reference sequence). The CDR3 sequence: CASSLSGTYNEKLFF. CDR3 DNA: TGTGCCAGCAGTTTAAGCGGCACCTATAATGAAAAACTGTTTTTT.

This chain connects TRBV7-2 to TRBJ1-1; D unclear. From germline, CDR1 is SGHTA and CDR2 FQGNSA. This CDR3 has 13 amino acids. V was clipped by 4 bases and J by 0 bases, with 6 bases between them. CDR3: CASSWYVNTEAFF. Written as DNA, the CDR3 is TGTGCCAGCAGCTGGTACGTGAACACTGAAGCTTTCTTT. The whole variable domain, remainder taken from reference TRBV7-2 and TRBJ1-1, is GAGVSQSPSNKVTEKGKDVELRCDPISGHTALYWYRQSLGQGLEFLIYFQGNSAPDKSGLPSDRFSAERTGGSVSTLTIQRTQQEDSAVYLCASSWYVNTEAFFGQGTRLTVV.

The chain recombines TRBV6-4 with TRBJ1-1; 7 bases map to TRBD1. Germline-derived CDR1 and CDR2 are MRHNA and SNTAGT. The CDR3 has 11 residues. The trim removed 6 bases at V and 11 bases at J, leaving 6 bases unmatched. CDR3 nucleotide sequence: TGTGCCAGCAGGACAGGGTCTACGGCTTTCTTT. Protein product: CASRTGSTAFF.